This T cell receptor (beta chain) was identified during a study of human CD8 memory T cell subsets. Study results and caveats: In the comparison of repertoires, stem-like memory and precursor exhausted T cells overlapped only minimally.

The CDR3 covers 13 residues. Per germline, CDR1 PRHDT and CDR2 FYEKMQ (reference sequence). TCR beta was sequenced from UMI-tagged 5' RACE libraries. TCRdb re-called the 5' RACE reads; every CDR3 protein appears as one record, without DNA. This repertoire includes around 10,000 distinct CDR3 sequences. Worth noting for this clonotype: Its antigen is as yet unknown.

Early memory CD8+ T cells that were CCR7+ PD-1+ TIGIT+ and had exhausted-like traits were the TPEX cells. Total CD8+ T cells were enriched by negative magnetic separation. The sequence was obtained from a human donor in good health. The sequencing input was CD8+ T cells from PBMCs. This sequence joins TRBV13 and TRBJ2-1; TCRdb's D call of TRBD1 is untestable without DNA. This CDR3 is CASAETQGNEQFF.